A selection of T cell receptor beta chains follows, all from one sample in a study of blood T cell repertoires in COVID-19. Data came from immunoSEQ multiplex PCR; TCRdb stores just in-frame clones and leaves some out. There are about 74,000 clones in the sample; just over 90% occur only once, and 2.5% to 3% lies in the top ten. The sample consisted of peripheral blood. The origin of the receptors is a man aged 45 to 65 with COVID-19, enrolled during active disease. Each CDR3 is given with its conserved first and last residue. Fields, in order: J gene, clone size, V gene, D gene, CDR3 protein, CDR3 DNA. The D gene is left open where the match is weak. Only part of the rows carry a size: once, few, many, or a class if the clone is expanded.

>TRBJ2-1|NA|TRBV24-1|NA
CATSDPDRFYNEQFF
TGTGCCACCAGTGATCCCGACAGGTTTTACAATGAGCAGTTCTTC
>TRBJ1-2|NA|TRBV30|NA
CAWSPGVHGYTF
TGTGCCTGGAGCCCAGGGGTCCATGGCTACACCTTC
>TRBJ2-1|NA|TRBV11-2|TRBD2
CASSSLSGSSYNEQFF
TGTGCCAGCAGCTCCTTAAGCGGGAGCTCCTACAATGAGCAGTTCTTC
>TRBJ1-6|NA|TRBV27|NA
CASSLRPGHLNSPLHF
TGTGCCAGCAGTCTACGTCCGGGACACCTCAATTCACCCCTCCACTTT
>TRBJ1-1|NA|TRBV13|NA
CASSTNREAFF
TGTGCCAGCAGCACAAACAGGGAAGCTTTCTTT
>TRBJ2-1|NA|TRBV5-1|TRBD2
CASTRTSGSYNEQFF
TGCGCCAGCACCAGGACTAGCGGGAGCTACAATGAGCAGTTCTTC
>TRBJ2-1|NA|TRBV7-9|TRBD2
CASSAWAGVGEQFF
TGTGCCAGCAGCGCCTGGGCGGGAGTGGGTGAGCAGTTCTTC
>TRBJ2-5|NA|TRBV14|NA
CASSQNGGAVQETQYF
TGTGCCAGCAGCCAAAACGGAGGGGCCGTCCAAGAGACCCAGTACTTC
>TRBJ1-2|NA|TRBV19|TRBD1
CASSPGTGRTSNYGYTF
TGTGCCAGTAGTCCCGGGACAGGTCGTACCAGTAACTATGGCTACACCTTC
>TRBJ1-1|NA|TRBV30|TRBD1
CAWSPTGPREAFF
TGTGCCTGGAGTCCGACAGGGCCCAGGGAAGCTTTCTTT
>TRBJ1-5|NA|TRBV15|NA
CATSIGRYSEPQHF
TGTGCCACCAGCATAGGGAGATATTCGGAGCCCCAGCATTTT
>TRBJ1-1|NA|TRBV4-1|TRBD1
CASSQEVTGGRTEAFF
TGCGCCAGCAGCCAAGAAGTAACAGGGGGGAGAACTGAAGCTTTCTTT
>TRBJ2-5|NA|TRBV7-2|TRBD1
CASSLGGRGLETQYF
TGTGCCAGCAGCTTAGGTGGCAGGGGGCTAGAGACCCAGTACTTC
>TRBJ2-2|NA|TRBV27|TRBD2
CASSVLAGVGGELFF
TGTGCCAGCAGTGTACTAGCGGGAGTAGGCGGGGAGCTGTTTTTT
>TRBJ2-1|once|TRBV9|NA
CASSADTSSYNEQFF
TGTGCCAGCAGCGCGGACACGAGCTCCTACAATGAGCAGTTCTTC
>TRBJ2-7|NA|TRBV6-6|NA
CASTLAGQSYEQYF
TGTGCCAGCACCCTAGCTGGGCAGTCCTACGAGCAGTACTTC
>TRBJ2-1|NA|TRBV4-3|NA
CASSQESDEGSYNEQFF
TGCGCCAGCAGCCAAGAATCCGACGAGGGCTCCTACAATGAGCAGTTCTTC
>TRBJ1-1|NA|TRBV5-1|NA
CASSLENTNTEAFF
TGCGCCAGCAGCTTGGAGAACACGAACACTGAAGCTTTCTTT
>TRBJ1-1|NA|TRBV7-3|NA
CASSFLGGEAFF
TGTGCCAGCAGCTTCCTTGGGGGGGAAGCTTTCTTT
>TRBJ2-7|NA|TRBV6-4|TRBD2
CASSDSWNGGVYEQYF
TGTGCCAGCAGTGACTCGTGGAATGGGGGGGTTTACGAGCAGTACTTC
>TRBJ2-5|NA|TRBV18|NA
CASSPYQEETQYF
TGTGCCAGCTCACCATACCAGGAAGAGACCCAGTACTTC
>TRBJ2-7|NA|TRBV5-1|NA
CASSSGDHAYEQYF
TGCGCCAGCAGCTCGGGAGATCATGCCTACGAGCAGTACTTC
>TRBJ1-3|NA|TRBV10-3|NA
CATADSSGNTIYF
TGTGCCACCGCTGACAGCTCTGGAAACACCATATATTTT
>TRBJ2-2|NA|TRBV6-5|NA
CASSYVRAGTGELFF
TGTGCCAGCAGTTACGTAAGGGCGGGAACCGGGGAGCTGTTTTTT
>TRBJ2-1|NA|TRBV5-1|NA
CASSLPTSNEQFF
TGCGCCAGCAGCTTGCCAACTAGCAATGAGCAGTTCTTC
>TRBJ2-7|NA|TRBV28|TRBD1
CASGQGPNEQYF
TGTGCCAGTGGACAGGGCCCCAACGAGCAGTACTTC
>TRBJ2-1|NA|TRBV11-2|TRBD2
CASSLGGGPYNEQFF
TGTGCCAGCAGCTTGGGCGGGGGGCCCTACAATGAGCAGTTCTTC
>TRBJ2-1|once|TRBV7-3|NA
CASSFSFSSYNEQFF
TGTGCCAGCAGCTTTAGCTTTAGCTCCTACAATGAGCAGTTCTTC
>TRBJ1-2|NA|TRBV7-8|TRBD1
CASSPDRGYGYTF
TGTGCCAGCAGCCCCGACAGGGGCTATGGCTACACCTTC
>TRBJ2-6|NA|TRBV5-6|TRBD1
CASSAGTGSNVLTF
TGTGCCAGCAGCGCCGGGACAGGGTCCAACGTCCTGACTTTC
>TRBJ1-3|NA|TRBV10-3|NA
CAISGDTSPGNTIYF
TGTGCCATCAGTGGGGACACCTCGCCTGGAAACACCATATATTTT
>TRBJ2-7|NA|TRBV7-2|TRBD1
CASSSTGAYEQYF
TGTGCCAGCAGCTCCACAGGGGCCTACGAGCAGTACTTC